This T cell receptor beta chain comes out of a study of naive and memory T cell subsets (dated by TCRdb to between 2016 and 2019). In the study overall: The study applied an open-source, UMI-based TCR alpha and beta sequencing pipeline to sorted naive and memory peripheral blood T cell subsets. The results of the functional CMV T cell responses matched the IgG serology results in every case. RNA was DNase-treated and reverse transcribed with TCR constant-region primers, mostly using SuperScript III. Results the study describes overall, beyond this receptor: Single alpha or beta chain sequences, rather than paired alpha/beta receptors, were used to define clonotypes. The repertoire findings for the naive and memory subsets could not be validated, as no ground truth was available. In both CD4 and CD8 cells, going from naive through CM, EM and EMRA, the Gini index went up while Shannon and inverse Simpson diversity went down. A few larger clonotypes were found in naive repertoires, especially CD8, and these larger clonotypes were possibly memory cells re-expressing CD45RA. RNA-based TCR counts may be influenced by expression changes linked to T cell activation and differentiation. A power law was followed by TCR abundance, with an exponent that differed between naive and memory subsets but was consistent across the three individuals. Once error correction was done, more than 90% of naive TCR sequences showed up just once, which made the naive abundance distributions much steeper than those of the memory subsets.

From the second PCR step on, the TCR alpha and beta chain libraries were amplified in separate reactions. To determine each donor's CMV status, fresh PBMCs were stimulated overnight with CMV viral lysate, and IFNgamma production from CD4+ T cells was then assessed. CD4 T cells were positively selected with Miltenyi beads, followed by positive selection of CD8 T cells from the CD4-negative fraction. Cells were stained for CD3, CD4, CD8, CD45RA, CD27 and a live/dead dye and were sorted on a BD Aria II into four subsets based on CD45RA and CD27. Blood was obtained from three healthy volunteers, and the blood from each volunteer was fractionated into CD4 and CD8 T cells and subsequently into four differentiation subsets. Approximately 130 ml of peripheral blood was drawn per donor, and PBMC were isolated by Ficoll-Paque PLUS density-gradient centrifugation. The sorted cells were lysed in RLT buffer, after which RNA was extracted using a Qiagen RNeasy kit and kept at -80 degrees C.

According to the germline V gene, CDR1 reads MGHDK and CDR2 reads SYGVNS. V trim: 5 bases; J trim: 4 bases; unmatched bases: 5. Including the terminal cysteine and phenylalanine, the CDR3 comprises 15 residues. The retained sequence is limited to the CDR3, 45 bases, with the frame set at the first base. Worth noting for this clonotype: It lacks a known antigen. Nothing much larger sits one base from this clone, and base qualities are not available.

The method behind the library was UMI-ligation and nested PCR. An equimolar mix of two oligonucleotides covering both TRBC1 and TRBC2 was used as the beta constant-region primer. Four rounds of PCR, combining the SP2 primer with nested alpha and beta constant-region primers, were used to amplify the ligated cDNA. A single-stranded oligonucleotide carrying the SP2 primer and a 12-nucleotide UMI was ligated to the 3' end of the cDNA by T4 RNA ligase 1. The ligation reaction was kept at 16 degrees C for about 19-25 hours. To avoid over-amplification, PCR2 was usually performed as a SYBR Green qPCR and halted once a predetermined threshold was reached. All purifications after the first were performed with Agencourt AMPure XP magnetic beads. Library quantification was done by Qubit, followed by a TapeStation check on which the main peak was expected at around 650 bp. Pooled libraries were sequenced on an Illumina MiSeq using v2 2x251 paired-end kits, and typically roughly 0.9-2.2 million reads were obtained per sample. Libraries were pooled at about 4 nM per sample, and roughly 4.5-7.5% PhiX was added to improve cluster recognition. The paper's processing steps were these. Using tag matching that tolerated one base-pair mismatch, Decombinator assigned V and J genes to FASTQ reads that had been processed by Demultiplexor. Collapsinator used UMIs to correct both sequencing errors and frequency errors arising from PCR heterogeneity. TCRs were translated and CDR3s were extracted from the conserved cysteine to the FGXG phenylalanine by CDR3Translator, with non-productive sequences being flagged. Gini, Shannon entropy and inverse Simpson indices were calculated on repertoires subsampled to equal numbers of UMI-defined TCRs. Clonotype abundance distributions were fitted to a power law by maximum likelihood within the linear range. For one naive CD8 sample, the pipeline and MIGEC produced similar UMI counts, unique TCR numbers and clonal distributions. In one analysis, naive TCRs also found in any memory subset of the same donor were removed from the naive repertoire. The repertoires were searched for 7,322 CMV-associated CDR3 sequences that had been compiled from VDJdb and a published dataset. Clones were called with MiXCR by TCRdb after fastp trimmed the public reads at Q25, and only in-frame beta chains were retained. Rows are unified per CDR3 protein, each entry keeping the most common DNA and genes. In this record, the V and J calls reflect TCRdb's handling and not the investigators' own analysis. This sample has roughly 92,000 distinct CDR3 sequences in its table, and approximately 10% of those were observed once. The ten largest clones represent more than 0.13% of the sample.

Material for sequencing was naive CD4+ T cells from blood. The sample's cell subset or site, from its label and the paper: naive T cells, CD45RA high CD27+. The TCR was taken from a human donor in good health. The chain links TRBV25-1 with TRBJ2-1; a stretch of 10 junction bases matches TRBD1. CDR3 reads: CASSHLGQGYNEQFF. The DNA reads TGTGCCAGCAGTCACCTGGGACAGGGGTACAATGAGCAGTTCTTC.